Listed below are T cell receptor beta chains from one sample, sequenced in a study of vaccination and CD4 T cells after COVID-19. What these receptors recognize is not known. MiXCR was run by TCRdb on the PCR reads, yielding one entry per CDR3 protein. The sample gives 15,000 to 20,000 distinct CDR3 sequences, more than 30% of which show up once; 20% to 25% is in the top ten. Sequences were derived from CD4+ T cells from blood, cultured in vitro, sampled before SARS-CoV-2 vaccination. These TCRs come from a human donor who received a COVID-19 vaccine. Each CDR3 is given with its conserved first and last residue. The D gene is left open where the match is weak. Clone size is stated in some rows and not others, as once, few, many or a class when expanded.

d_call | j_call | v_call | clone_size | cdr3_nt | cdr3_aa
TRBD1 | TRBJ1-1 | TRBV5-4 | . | TGTGCCAGCAGCTTGACAGGGGGCGCGGGAGCTTTCTTT | CASSLTGGAGAFF
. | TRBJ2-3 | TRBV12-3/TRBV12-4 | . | TGTGCCAGCACCCGGGACTTCACAGATACGCAGTATTTT | CASTRDFTDTQYF
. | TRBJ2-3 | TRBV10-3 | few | TGTGCCGCCAACTCCGGACAGCGCACAGATACGCAGTATTTT | CAANSGQRTDTQYF
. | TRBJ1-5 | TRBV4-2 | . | TGTGCCAGCAGCCAAGCCTCCCTGCGGGCAGGGGTCAATCAGCCCCAGCATTTT | CASSQASLRAGVNQPQHF
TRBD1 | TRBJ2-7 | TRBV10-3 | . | TGTGCCATCAGTGAGTACGGGACAGGGGACTACGAGCAGTACTTC | CAISEYGTGDYEQYF
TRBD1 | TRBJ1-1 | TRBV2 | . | TGTGCCACCAGGGGGGTGGGGAACACTGAAGCTTTCTTT | CATRGVGNTEAFF
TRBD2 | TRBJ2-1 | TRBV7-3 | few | TGTGCCAGCAGCTCGTATCCTAGCGGGGGGCTTCTTACCCGAGGTACCTACAATGAGCAGTTCTTC | CASSSYPSGGLLTRGTYNEQFF
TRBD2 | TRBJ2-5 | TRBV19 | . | TGTGCCAGTAGTATAATGAGGTCGTCGGGGGGCCAAGAGACCCAGTACTTC | CASSIMRSSGGQETQYF
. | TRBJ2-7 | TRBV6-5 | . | TGTGCCAGCAGTTACTCTCCGCTAGGGAAAGGGTACGAGCAGTACTTC | CASSYSPLGKGYEQYF
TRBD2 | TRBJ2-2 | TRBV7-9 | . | TGTGCCAGCAGCTTAGCGACTAGCGGGGGGGACACCGGGGAGCTGTTTTTT | CASSLATSGGDTGELFF
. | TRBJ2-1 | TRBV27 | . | TGTGCCAGCAGTTTTGGGTGGACTAGAGGGGGGGTTGGGAATGAGCAGTTCTTC | CASSFGWTRGGVGNEQFF
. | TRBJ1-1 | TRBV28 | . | TGTGCCAGCAGTTTAGGGGGACGGGCCACTGAAGCTTTCTTT | CASSLGGRATEAFF
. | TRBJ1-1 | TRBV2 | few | TGTGCCAGCAGTCGGTTGGCAGGGATTAACACTGAAGCTTTCTTT | CASSRLAGINTEAFF
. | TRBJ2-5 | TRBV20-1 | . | TGCAGTGCTGATCTTCGTGATTTGACCCAGTACTTC | CSADLRDLTQYF
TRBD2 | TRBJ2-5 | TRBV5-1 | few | TGCGCCAGCAGCTTCGGTGCTAGCGGGGATGTAGAGACCCAGTACTTC | CASSFGASGDVETQYF
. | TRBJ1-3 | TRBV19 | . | TGTGCCACGGCGTCGTCAGGGACTTGGGCTGGAAACACCATATATTTT | CATASSGTWAGNTIYF
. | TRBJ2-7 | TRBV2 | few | TGTGCCAGCAGTGAAAAACTCAGGACCGAGCAGTACTTC | CASSEKLRTEQYF
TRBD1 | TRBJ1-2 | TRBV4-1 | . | TGCGCCAGCAGCCAAGTTCTTACGGGGGAGGGGGCCTATGGCTACACCTTC | CASSQVLTGEGAYGYTF
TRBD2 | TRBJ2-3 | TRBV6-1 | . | TGTGCCAGCAGGCTGATGGCGGGGGCAGATACGCAGTATTTT | CASRLMAGADTQYF
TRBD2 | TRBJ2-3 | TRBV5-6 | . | TGTGCCAGCAGCTCGACGGGACTAGGGATAGGGACGCAGTATTTT | CASSSTGLGIGTQYF
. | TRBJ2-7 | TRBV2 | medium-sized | TGTGCCAGCAGTGCATCAACGACAGGACGGGGGCAGTACTTC | CASSASTTGRGQYF
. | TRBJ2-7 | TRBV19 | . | TGTGCCAGTAGTATTCAGGGGAGCTACGAGCAGTACTTC | CASSIQGSYEQYF
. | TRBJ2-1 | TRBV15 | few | TGTGCCACCAGCACCCAAATCGGAGGTAATGAGCAGTTCTTC | CATSTQIGGNEQFF
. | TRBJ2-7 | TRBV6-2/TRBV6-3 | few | TGTGCCAGCAGTCCCCTTCTTGGGGCGGGGAGCTCCTACGAGCAGTACTTC | CASSPLLGAGSSYEQYF
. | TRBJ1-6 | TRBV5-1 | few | TGCGCCAGCAGCTCGGAATATCGTCGGACTAATTCACCCCTCCACTTT | CASSSEYRRTNSPLHF
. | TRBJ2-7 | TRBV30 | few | TGTGCCTGGGGGGATGATAGCTCCTACGAGCAGTACTTC | CAWGDDSSYEQYF
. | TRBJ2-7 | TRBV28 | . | TGTGCCAGCAGCCAGACAGGAGGCCACTTCTACGAGCAGTACTTC | CASSQTGGHFYEQYF
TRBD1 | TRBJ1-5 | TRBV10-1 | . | TGCGCCAGCAGTGAGTCGCCCGGACAGGGCGCCCAGCATTTT | CASSESPGQGAQHF
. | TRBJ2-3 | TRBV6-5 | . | TGTGCCAGCAGTTACTCGAAGGTGGATACGCAGTATTTT | CASSYSKVDTQYF
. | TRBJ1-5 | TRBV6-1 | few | TGTGCCAGCAGTGGCACCCTAGGACAGCCCCAGCATTTT | CASSGTLGQPQHF
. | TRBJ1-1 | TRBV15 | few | TGTGCCACCAGTCCGGGACGCATTCACACTGAAGCTTTCTTT | CATSPGRIHTEAFF
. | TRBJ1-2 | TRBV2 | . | TGTGCCAGAGAAACCAGGGGCGGCTACACCTTC | CARETRGGYTF
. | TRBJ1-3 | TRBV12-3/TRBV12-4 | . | TGTGCCAGCAGTTACGGGGGGTCTGGAAACACCATATATTTT | CASSYGGSGNTIYF
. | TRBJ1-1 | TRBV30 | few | TGTGCCTACACTACAGGGTTCACTGAAGCTTTCTTT | CAYTTGFTEAFF
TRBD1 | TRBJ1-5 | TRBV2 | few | TGTGCCAGCAGTGTGGGACAGGGAAATCAGCCCCAGCATTTT | CASSVGQGNQPQHF
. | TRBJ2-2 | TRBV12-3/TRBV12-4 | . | TGTGCCAGCAGTTCCTACACGACGCGGGAGCTGTTTTTT | CASSSYTTRELFF
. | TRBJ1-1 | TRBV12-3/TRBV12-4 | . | TGTGCCAGCAGTACTGGGGACAATAGCTCTCCTATCGGAGCTTTCTTT | CASSTGDNSSPIGAFF
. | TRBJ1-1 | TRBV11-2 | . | TGTGCCAGCAGCTTAGACAGGGGAACCACTGAAGCTTTCTTT | CASSLDRGTTEAFF
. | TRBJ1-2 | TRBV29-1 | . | TGCAGCGTTGCCGGGGGCTATGGCTACACCTTC | CSVAGGYGYTF
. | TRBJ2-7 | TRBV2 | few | TGTGCCAGCAGATCGGAGGGGGCCGAGCAGTACTTC | CASRSEGAEQYF
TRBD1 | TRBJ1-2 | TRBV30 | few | TGTGCCTGGAGTTTAGGGACAGGGGGTCGCTACACCTTC | CAWSLGTGGRYTF
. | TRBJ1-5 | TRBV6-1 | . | TGTGCCAGCAGTCGAGTGGGGTTTAATCAGCCCCAGCATTTT | CASSRVGFNQPQHF
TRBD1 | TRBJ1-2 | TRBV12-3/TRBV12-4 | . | TGTGCCAGCAGGGGGCGACAGGGAGAATTTTCTAACTATGGCTACACCTTC | CASRGRQGEFSNYGYTF
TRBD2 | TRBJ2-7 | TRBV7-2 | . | TGTGCCAGCAGCTCTCGGACGGGGGGAATATACGAGCAGTACTTC | CASSSRTGGIYEQYF
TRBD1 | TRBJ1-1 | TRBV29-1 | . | TGCAGCGGACGACAGGGTGGGGGCACTGAAGCTTTCTTT | CSGRQGGGTEAFF
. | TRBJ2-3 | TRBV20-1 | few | TGCAGTGCTAGACGAGCGGGTAGCACAGATACGCAGTATTTT | CSARRAGSTDTQYF
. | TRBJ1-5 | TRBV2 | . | TGTGCCAGCGGAGATCTGCGCAATCAGCCCCAGCATTTT | CASGDLRNQPQHF
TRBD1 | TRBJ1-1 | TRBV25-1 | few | TGTGCCAGCAGTGACTTTACAGGGGGCTTGGGAGCTTTCTTT | CASSDFTGGLGAFF
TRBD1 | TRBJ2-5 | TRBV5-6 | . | TGTGCCAGCAGCCTCACCGGGACAGGGAAAGAGACCCAGTACTTC | CASSLTGTGKETQYF
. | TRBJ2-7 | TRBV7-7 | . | TGTGCCAGCAGCTTAGAGCTTTCCTACGAGCAGTACTTC | CASSLELSYEQYF
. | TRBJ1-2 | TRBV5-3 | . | TGTGCCAGCAGCTTGGCGTTTTCTGTTGGCTACACCTTC | CASSLAFSVGYTF
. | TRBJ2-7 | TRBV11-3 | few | TGTGCCAGCAGCCTGGTAGGCAACTCCTACGAGCAGTACTTC | CASSLVGNSYEQYF
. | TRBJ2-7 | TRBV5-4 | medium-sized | TGTGCCAGCAGCTCTACTGGAGCGAGCTCCTACGAGCAGTACTTC | CASSSTGASSYEQYF
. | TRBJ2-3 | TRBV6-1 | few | TGTGCCAGCAGTGACTCCACTTCCGGAACCACAGATACGCAGTATTTT | CASSDSTSGTTDTQYF
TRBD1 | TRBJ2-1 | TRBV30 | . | TGTGCCTGGAGTATGCCGGGACAGCACTCTATCTCCGGGCAGTTCTTC | CAWSMPGQHSISGQFF